What follows describes a single T cell receptor beta chain. These data come from a study of blood T cell repertoires in COVID-19. Study context: Donors in the United States, Italy and Spain gave samples during acute or convalescent COVID-19. PBMCs, B-cell-depleted T cells, or T cells provided the cDNA or gDNA that made up the material.

With V trimmed by 1 base and J by 5 bases, 4 bases remained unmatched. From germline, CDR1 is SGHDN and CDR2 FVKESK. This CDR3 has 14 residues. Some clones are missing from TCRdb's copy, which holds only in-frame ones; the method was immunoSEQ multiplex PCR. Among roughly 60,000 clones listed, 65% to 90% were seen once. The rearrangement joins TRBV14 to TRBJ1-1, with 7 bases identical to TRBD1. Sequencing was performed on peripheral blood. This TCR was recovered from a human donor in a cohort sampled during active COVID-19. The CDR3 DNA is TGTGCCAGCAGCCAAGGACAGGGTGGAACTGAAGCTTTCTTT. It specifies CASSQGQGGTEAFF.